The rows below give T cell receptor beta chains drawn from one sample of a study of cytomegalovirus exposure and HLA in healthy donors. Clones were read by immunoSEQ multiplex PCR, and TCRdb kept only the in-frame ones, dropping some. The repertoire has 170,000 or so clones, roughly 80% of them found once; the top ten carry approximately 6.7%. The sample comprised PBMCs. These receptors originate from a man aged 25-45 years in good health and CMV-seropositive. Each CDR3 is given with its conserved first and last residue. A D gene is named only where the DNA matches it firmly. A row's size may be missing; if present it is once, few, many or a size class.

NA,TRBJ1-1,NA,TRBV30,CAWGEGRDVTEAFF,TGTGCCTGGGGGGAGGGCAGGGATGTCACTGAAGCTTTCTTT
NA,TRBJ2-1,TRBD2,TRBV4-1,CASSQDRWTSGSDEQFF,TGCGCCAGCAGCCAAGACCGCTGGACTAGCGGGAGCGATGAGCAGTTCTTC
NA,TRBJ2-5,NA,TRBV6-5,CASSKNRVGQETQYF,TGTGCCAGCAGTAAGAACAGGGTTGGACAAGAGACCCAGTACTTC
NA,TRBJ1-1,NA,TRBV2,CARTHGQMNTEAFF,TGTGCCCGAACACACGGACAGATGAACACTGAAGCTTTCTTT
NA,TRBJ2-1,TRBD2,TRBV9,CASSPGLAGYNEQFF,TGTGCCAGCAGCCCCGGCTTAGCGGGTTACAATGAGCAGTTCTTC
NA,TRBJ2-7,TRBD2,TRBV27,CASRRTPGGSYEQYF,TGTGCCAGCAGACGAACCCCGGGGGGCTCCTACGAGCAGTACTTC
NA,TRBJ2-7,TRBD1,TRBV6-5,CASSSAGQGGYEQYF,TGTGCCAGCAGTTCGGCTGGACAGGGGGGTTACGAGCAGTACTTC
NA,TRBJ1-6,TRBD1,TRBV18,CASSVDRVRSPLHF,TGTGCCAGCTCAGTAGACAGGGTACGCTCACCCCTCCACTTT
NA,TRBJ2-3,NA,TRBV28,CAIQTGKGDTQYF,TGTGCCATCCAAACCGGGAAGGGAGATACGCAGTATTTT
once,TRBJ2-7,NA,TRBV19,CASSSREKRDEQYF,TGTGCCAGTAGTAGCCGGGAAAAAAGGGACGAGCAGTACTTC
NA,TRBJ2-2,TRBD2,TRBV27,CASSRGLAGTGELFF,TGTGCCAGCAGTCGGGGACTAGCTGGCACCGGGGAGCTGTTTTTT
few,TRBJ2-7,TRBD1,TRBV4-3,CASSRWDRAYEQYF,TGCGCCAGCAGCCGCTGGGACAGGGCCTACGAGCAGTACTTC
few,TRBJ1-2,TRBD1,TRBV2,CASSPPGGYGYTF,TGTGCCAGCAGTCCCCCAGGGGGCTATGGCTACACCTTC
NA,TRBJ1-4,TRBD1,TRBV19,CASSILGTENEKLFF,TGTGCCAGTAGTATATTGGGGACAGAGAATGAAAAACTGTTTTTT
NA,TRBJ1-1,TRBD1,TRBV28,CASSVTGTNTEAFF,TGTGCCAGCAGTGTGACAGGGACTAACACTGAAGCTTTCTTT
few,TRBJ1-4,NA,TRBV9,CASSVGLQDNNEKLFF,TGTGCCAGCAGCGTAGGTCTCCAGGACAATAATGAAAAACTGTTTTTT
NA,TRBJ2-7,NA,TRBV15,CATSTDRKGTYEQYF,TGTGCCACCAGCACAGACCGAAAAGGGACTTACGAGCAGTACTTC
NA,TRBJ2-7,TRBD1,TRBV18,CASSEDRGPYEQYF,TGTGCCAGCTCAGAGGACAGGGGGCCATACGAGCAGTACTTC
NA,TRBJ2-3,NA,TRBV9,CASSVGLASDTQYF,TGTGCCAGCAGCGTAGGGCTAGCTTCTGATACGCAGTATTTT
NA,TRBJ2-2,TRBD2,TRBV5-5,CASSPRTSSTGELFF,TGTGCCAGCAGCCCTCGGACTAGCTCAACCGGGGAGCTGTTTTTT
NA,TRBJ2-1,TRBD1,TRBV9,CASSVVDRGLGEQFF,TGTGCCAGCAGCGTAGTGGACAGGGGCCTAGGTGAGCAGTTCTTC
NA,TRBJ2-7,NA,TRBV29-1,CSVILGVQYF,TGCAGCGTCATACTAGGAGTGCAGTACTTC
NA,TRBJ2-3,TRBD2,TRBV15,CATSRQGLASDTQYF,TGTGCCACCAGCCGTCAAGGACTAGCTTCAGATACGCAGTATTTT
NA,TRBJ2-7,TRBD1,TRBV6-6,CASTDRVSYEQYF,TGTGCCAGCACTGACAGGGTGTCCTACGAGCAGTACTTC
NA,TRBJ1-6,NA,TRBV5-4,CASRAAEELNNSPLHF,TGTGCCAGCAGGGCAGCGGAGGAACTAAATAATTCACCCCTCCACTTT